These 28 T cell receptor beta chains were all obtained from the same sample, sequenced in a study of OX40 agonist ivuxolimab in advanced cancers. Some clones are missing from TCRdb's copy, which holds only in-frame ones; the method was immunoSEQ multiplex PCR. The top ten hold roughly 1.1% of the sample, which has about 71,000 clones, about 88% seen once. The sample here was CD4+ or CD8+ T cells sorted from blood, taken in a trial of the OX40 agonist ivuxolimab. The source of these receptors is an adult with an advanced solid tumor such as melanoma, head and neck, liver or kidney cancer.

V usage is TRBV29-1 and J usage is TRBJ2-5; 8 bases match TRBD2. Germline V lookup: CDR1 SQVTM, CDR2 ANQGSEA. The J segment lost 0 bases and the V segment lost 6 bases, leaving 9 bases of the junction unmatched. The CDR3 runs to 15 residues. CDR3 protein: CSVAHSGSNQETQYF. The CDR3 DNA follows: TGCAGCGTCGCCCACAGCGGGAGTAACCAAGAGACCCAGTACTTC.

The rearrangement links TRBV10-1 to TRBJ1-5; D possibly corresponds to TRBD1 (6 bases). The CDR3 extends over 16 amino acids. Trimming shortened V by 5 bases and J by 1 base, and 15 bases separated the two germline ends. Germline V gene data show CDR1 as WNHNN and CDR2 as SYGVQD (reference sequence). The CDR3 DNA reads TGCGCCAGCAGTTCGCCGACAGGAACCAGCAATCAGCCCCAGCATTTT. Translation: CASSSPTGTSNQPQHF.

J is TRBJ2-2 and V is TRBV7-2, with no clear D. This CDR3 contains 13 residues. Trimming left V 6 bases short and J 4 bases short, with 9 bases between. CDR1 and CDR2 (germline): SGHTA, FQGNSA. CDR3 protein: CASRVMGTGELFF. The DNA of the CDR3 is TGTGCCAGCAGGGTAATGGGCACCGGGGAGCTGTTTTTT.

The genes are TRBV2 and TRBJ2-2; 10 nucleotides agree with TRBD2. The CDR3 loop spans 15 amino acids. With V trimmed by 5 bases and J by 2 bases, 2 bases remained unmatched. Germline assignment: CDR1 SNHLY and CDR2 FYNNEI. CDR3: CASSWTSGNTGELFF. CDR3 nucleotides: TGTGCCAGCAGTTGGACTAGCGGAAACACCGGGGAGCTGTTTTTT.

The J gene is TRBJ1-3, the V gene TRBV28; TRBD1 aligns across 9 bases. CDR3 length equals 16 residues. From germline, CDR1 is MDHEN and CDR2 SYDVKM. V lost 2 bases and J lost 2; bases outside the gene matches: 4. Here the CDR3 DNA reads TGTGCCAGCAGTTTAAGTGGACAGGGGACTGGAAACACCATATATTTT. Translated, it gives CASSLSGQGTGNTIYF.

The V call is TRBV18, the J call TRBJ2-5, with 11 bases lining up with TRBD2. Per germline, CDR1 KGHSH and CDR2 LQKENI. The CDR3 runs to 17 residues. V shed 0 bases, J shed 1 base, and the junction held 4 bases outside the gene matches. CDR3 sequence: CASSPPSGTSGQETQYF. For the CDR3, the DNA is TGTGCCAGCTCACCACCTTCCGGGACTAGCGGCCAAGAGACCCAGTACTTC.

This chain uses TRBV5-4 with TRBJ2-3; 10 positions match TRBD2. V trimming: 4 bases; J trimming: 3 bases; junction bases outside the gene matches: 8. Germline V gene data show CDR1 as SGHNT and CDR2 as YYREEE (reference sequence). This CDR3 has 16 residues. CDR3 in amino acids: CASSSSSGSPTDTQYF. DNA of the CDR3: TGTGCCAGCAGCAGCTCTAGCGGGAGCCCGACAGATACGCAGTATTTT.

This clone was counted once. The chain has TRBV7-3 and TRBJ1-2; D call uncertain. This CDR3 contains 13 residues. Germline CDR1 reads SGHTA; CDR2 reads FQGTGA. V was shortened by 4 bases and J by 5 bases, with 11 bases between the two germline ends. The CDR3 sequence is CASSSQVLYGYTF. DNA for the CDR3: TGTGCCAGCAGCTCCCAGGTTTTATATGGCTACACCTTC.

The rearrangement joins TRBV18 to TRBJ1-1, with 7 bases identical to TRBD1. CDR3 length equals 16 residues. The V gene end was trimmed by 4 bases and the J gene end by 4 bases; junction bases not matched to a gene: 12. Germline V CDR1 and CDR2: KGHSH, LQKENI. CDR3 sequence reads: CASSLTTGSASTEAFF. CDR3 sequence (DNA): TGTGCCAGCTCACTAACGACAGGGAGCGCATCCACTGAAGCTTTCTTT.

This chain connects TRBV10-3 to TRBJ2-1; TRBD2 matches at 7 bases. The germline gives CDR1 ENHRY, CDR2 SYGVKD. The length of the CDR3 is 14 residues. Unmatched junction bases numbered 3, after V lost 4 bases and J lost 3 bases. This CDR3 reads CAISGSSGYNEQFF. The CDR3 DNA sequence: TGTGCCATCAGTGGCTCTAGCGGCTACAATGAGCAGTTCTTC.

J is TRBJ2-5 and V is TRBV7-3; D gene uncertain. Looked up from germline, CDR1 is SGHTA and CDR2 is FQGTGA. The CDR3 covers 13 residues. Trimming pared 1 base from V and 9 bases from J, leaving 12 bases between. CDR3: CASSLSPSDSQYF. The CDR3 DNA is TGTGCCAGCAGCTTAAGCCCCTCCGACTCCCAGTACTTC.

The chain couples TRBV11-2 to TRBJ2-3; 7 bases agree with TRBD2. This CDR3 contains 17 residues. V dropped 0 bases and J dropped 2; count of bases not matched to a gene: 8. Per germline, CDR1 SGHAT and CDR2 FQNNGV. CDR3 nucleotides: TGTGCCAGCAGCTTAGATGGGAGCGGGATGGTCACAGATACGCAGTATTTT. It translates to CASSLDGSGMVTDTQYF.

This clone was recorded only once. V gene TRBV30 combines with J gene TRBJ2-7; 8 bases agree with TRBD1. Germline lookup yields CDR1 GTSNPN and CDR2 SVGIG (reference sequence). Unmatched junction bases numbered 6, after V lost 0 bases and J lost 5 bases. The CDR3 covers 14 residues. For the CDR3, the DNA is TGTGCCTGGAGTGTTAGGCAGGGGGCCCACGAGCAGTACTTC. Amino acids: CAWSVRQGAHEQYF.

V gene TRBV2 combines with J gene TRBJ2-6; D is uncertain. The V gene lost 3 bases and the J gene lost 2 bases, with 5 bases spanning the gap. Looked up from germline, CDR1 is SNHLY and CDR2 is FYNNEI. This CDR3 spans 14 amino acids. Here the CDR3 DNA reads TGTGCCAGCAGTGACCTGACTGGGGCCAACGTCCTGACTTTC. Translated: CASSDLTGANVLTF.

This clone occurred once. V is TRBV28 and J is TRBJ1-1; tentatively, D is TRBD1 (5 bases). The germline V gene has CDR1 MDHEN and CDR2 SYDVKM. This CDR3 spans 15 amino acids. V was cut by 5 bases and J by 5 bases, with 18 bases left in between. CDR3 amino acids: CASSGGVAGQTEAFF. CDR3 coding DNA: TGTGCCAGCAGTGGGGGGGTAGCAGGGCAAACTGAAGCTTTCTTT.

The chain combines TRBV6-1 with TRBJ1-5; 7 bases match TRBD1. The junction had 8 bases not matched to a gene; V was cut back by 6 bases and J by 3 bases. CDR1 and CDR2 (germline): MNHNS, SASEGT. The CDR3 covers 15 residues. Written as DNA, the CDR3 is TGTGCCAGCAGGGAGGGGGCCATAGTCAATCAGCCCCAGCATTTT. This encodes CASREGAIVNQPQHF.

The rearrangement links TRBV29-1 to TRBJ2-7, with 7 nucleotides matching TRBD1. V gave up 6 bases and J gave up 3 bases; unmatched junction bases: 11. Germline V gives CDR1 SQVTM, CDR2 ANQGSEA. The CDR3 is 14 amino acids. The CDR3, as DNA: TGCAGCGTCGTTGACAGGGTGAATATCTACGAGCAGTACTTC. The encoded protein is CSVVDRVNIYEQYF.

The chain's CDR3 is CASSPSPTGVTQYF. In DNA form, the CDR3 reads TGCGCCAGCAGCCCTTCACCGACAGGGGTTACGCAGTATTTT. The chain combines TRBV4-3 with TRBJ2-3; TRBD1 matches 8 bases. Germline loops: CDR1 LGHNA, CDR2 YSLEER. The CDR3 length is 14 residues. Trimming took 4 bases from V and 8 from J; bases not matched to a gene: 8.

V is TRBV7-2 and J is TRBJ2-7, with TRBD1 matching 8 bases. J was trimmed by 4 bases and V by 5 bases; bases with no gene match: 13. This CDR3 comprises 16 residues. Germline-derived CDR1 and CDR2 are SGHTA and FQGNSA. DNA for the CDR3: TGTGCCAGCAGCCTACAGACAGGGGCTGGAATTTACGAGCAGTACTTC. It codes for CASSLQTGAGIYEQYF.

The rearrangement joins TRBV11-3 to TRBJ1-2; 7 bases are shared with TRBD1. Germline V gene data show CDR1 as SGHNT and CDR2 as YENEEA. This CDR3 comprises 17 residues. Losses at the gene ends were 7 bases for V and 4 bases for J; bases not matched to a gene: 18. The CDR3 spells CASNHPTGPVPRYGYTF. The CDR3 DNA reads TGTGCCAGCAACCACCCGACAGGGCCGGTCCCTCGCTATGGCTACACCTTC.

This clone showed up just a few times. The rearrangement uses TRBV25-1 and TRBJ2-2; D is perhaps TRBD1 (5 bases). Germline lookup yields CDR1 MGHDK and CDR2 SYGVNS. The V end lost 3 bases, the J end lost 4 bases, and 12 bases lay between the germline ends. This CDR3 has 15 residues. Here the CDR3 DNA reads TGTGCCAGCAGTGATCCAGGGTGGGGCACCGGGGAGCTGTTTTTT. Its protein is CASSDPGWGTGELFF.

The chain combines TRBV11-2 with TRBJ2-5; a possible D gene is TRBD2 (5 bases). From germline, CDR1 is SGHAT and CDR2 FQNNGV. The CDR3 contains 15 residues. Trimming shortened V by 1 base and J by 8 bases, and 17 bases separated the two germline ends. The DNA of the CDR3 is TGTGCCAGCAGCTTAGGGGCTAGCAGATTACAAACCCAGTACTTC. Its protein product is CASSLGASRLQTQYF.

The V call is TRBV5-4, the J call TRBJ2-3; D possibly matches TRBD1 or TRBD2 (6 bases each). Germline V gives CDR1 SGHNT, CDR2 YYREEE (reference sequence). V shed 5 bases and J shed 4 bases, with 11 bases lying between them. The CDR3 runs to 13 residues. CDR3 nucleotides: TGTGCCAGCAGTTCCGGGGGCGCAGATACGCAGTATTTT. It is translated as CASSSGGADTQYF.

The chain recombines TRBV10-3 with TRBJ2-7; maybe TRBD2 (6 bases). V gave up 3 bases and J gave up 3 bases, with 12 bases separating them. CDR1 ENHRY and CDR2 SYGVKD come from the germline V gene. This CDR3 contains 14 residues. This CDR3 reads CAISDDPGVYEQYF. In nucleotides, the CDR3 is TGTGCCATCAGTGATGACCCGGGAGTCTACGAGCAGTACTTC.

This sequence joins TRBV11-2 and TRBJ2-7; TRBD2 might be the D (5 bases). The V end lost 5 bases, the J end lost 0 bases, and 26 bases lay between the germline ends. The CDR3 covers 19 residues. Germline V CDR1 and CDR2: SGHAT, FQNNGV. The CDR3 nucleotides are TGTGCCAGCAGCCCAAACCCGGGAACTACGGAGAGGAGCTCCTACGAGCAGTACTTC. This codes for CASSPNPGTTERSSYEQYF.

The rearrangement uses TRBV5-6 and TRBJ2-3; TRBD1 aligns across 9 bases. The germline V gene encodes CDR1 SGHDT and CDR2 YYEEEE. V lost 1 base to trimming and J lost 3 bases; unmatched junction nucleotides: 3. The CDR3 spans 15 residues. The CDR3 bases are TGTGCCAGCAGCTTGCCCGGACAGGGGACAGATACGCAGTATTTT. Protein product: CASSLPGQGTDTQYF.

The chain joins TRBV5-4 to TRBJ2-1, with TRBD2 matching 10 bases. Germline V CDR1 and CDR2: SGHNT, YYREEE (reference sequence). V lost 4 bases, J lost 6 bases, and 10 bases stayed unmatched. This CDR3 has 16 residues. The CDR3 spells CASSRELAGSANEQFF. In nucleotides, the CDR3 is TGTGCCAGCAGCAGGGAACTAGCGGGGTCAGCCAATGAGCAGTTCTTC.

Here the CDR3 reads CASSLLGGEKKLFF. The CDR3 region has the DNA TGTGCCAGCAGTTTGTTGGGAGGCGAGAAAAAACTGTTTTTT. V is TRBV28 and J is TRBJ1-4; D unresolved. Germline values: CDR1 MDHEN, CDR2 SYDVKM. V shed 3 bases and J shed 9 bases, with 14 bases lying between them. CDR3 length: 14 amino acids.